The 20 T cell receptor beta chains below were found in one sample sequenced in a study of blood T cell repertoires in COVID-19. TCRdb's table, derived via immunoSEQ multiplex PCR, lists solely in-frame clones and lacks some. Among about 120,000 clones listed, about 74% were seen once. Sequences were obtained from peripheral blood. These receptors were collected from a human donor in a cohort sampled during active COVID-19.

The chain recombines TRBV10-3 with TRBJ2-1; 15 nucleotides match TRBD2. V trimming: 6 bases; J trimming: 1 base; junction bases outside the gene matches: 4. The CDR3 is 17 residues long. Germline-derived CDR1 and CDR2 are ENHRY and SYGVKD. The CDR3 DNA reads TGTGCCATCAGAACCGGGACTAGCGGGAGGTCCTACAATGAGCAGTTCTTC. Translating it yields CAIRTGTSGRSYNEQFF.

V usage is TRBV4-2 and J usage is TRBJ1-1; a possible D gene is TRBD1 (6 bases). The CDR3 extends over 15 amino acids. Per germline, CDR1 LGHNA and CDR2 YNFKEQ. The germline V and J ends were trimmed by 4 bases and 1 base, with 13 bases remaining between them. CDR3 nucleotide sequence: TGTGCCAGCAGCCCACGAAGGGGGGGGAACACTGAAGCTTTCTTT. This encodes CASSPRRGGNTEAFF.

This sequence joins TRBV19 and TRBJ2-7; 8 nucleotides align to TRBD1. Germline CDR1 is LNHDA and CDR2 is SQIVND (reference sequence). The CDR3 contains 14 residues. V gave up 2 bases and J gave up 3 bases; unmatched junction bases: 3. The CDR3 reads CASSIQGAHYEQYF. CDR3 nucleotide sequence: TGTGCCAGTAGTATACAGGGGGCGCACTACGAGCAGTACTTC.

This clone was counted between two and nine times. The genes are TRBV30 and TRBJ1-1; D is unresolved. V lost 5 bases to trimming and J lost 2 bases, with 6 bases between them. Germline CDR1 reads GTSNPN; CDR2 reads SVGIG (reference sequence). The CDR3 has 11 residues. CDR3 amino acids: CAWVRNTEAFF. As DNA, the CDR3 is TGTGCCTGGGTCCGTAACACTGAAGCTTTCTTT.

The chain couples TRBV4-1 to TRBJ2-7; 7 nucleotides match TRBD2. Unmatched junction bases numbered 1, after V lost 0 bases and J lost 2 bases. This CDR3 contains 14 residues. Germline CDR1 and CDR2: MGHRA and YSYEKL. CDR3 nucleotides: TGCGCCAGCAGCCAAGATCGGGGGGCCTACGAGCAGTACTTC. Its translation is CASSQDRGAYEQYF.

This clone was seen a single time. The chain combines TRBV30 with TRBJ1-5; perhaps TRBD1 as D (5 bases). Germline V lookup: CDR1 GTSNPN, CDR2 SVGIG (reference sequence). This CDR3 comprises 13 residues. With 2 bases removed from V and 7 bases from J, the gap between germline ends came to 12 bases. The CDR3 is CAWSPGHGQPQHF. The DNA for the CDR3 is TGTGCCTGGAGTCCCGGACACGGCCAGCCCCAGCATTTT.

V usage is TRBV6-6 and J usage is TRBJ1-6, with 9 nucleotides matching TRBD1. Germline lookup yields CDR1 MNHNY and CDR2 SVGAGI (reference sequence). The CDR3 totals 15 residues. J lost 5 bases, V lost 6 bases, and 5 bases had no gene match. The CDR3, as DNA: TGTGCCAGCAGGGGACAGGGTCAGGATAATTCACCCCTCCACTTT. As protein: CASRGQGQDNSPLHF.

In this sample, this clone turned up a few times. The gene calls are TRBV5-6 and TRBJ2-7, with 8 bases that match TRBD1. The CDR3 spans 16 residues. CDR1 and CDR2 from the germline V gene are SGHDT and YYEEEE. Unmatched junction bases numbered 12, after V lost 3 bases and J lost 4 bases. CDR3 nucleotides: TGTGCCAGCAGCTGGTCCGACAGGGGTGGAGTGTACGAGCAGTACTTC. Protein product: CASSWSDRGGVYEQYF.

The chain recombines TRBV5-5 with TRBJ1-2, with D maybe TRBD1 (5 bases). V lost 4 bases and J lost 8, with 21 bases in between. The CDR3 sequence is 15 residues long. CDR1 is SGHKS and CDR2 is YYEKEE in the germline V gene (reference sequence). This chain's CDR3 is CASSPSILRAAGYTF. Written as DNA, the CDR3 is TGTGCCAGCAGCCCATCAATCCTCAGGGCCGCGGGCTACACCTTC.

This chain joins TRBV29-1 and TRBJ1-4, with no clear D. There are 13 residues in the CDR3. The ends were cut back, 7 bases at V and 0 bases at J, with 9 bases in the middle. Looked up from germline, CDR1 is SQVTM and CDR2 is ANQGSEA. The CDR3 region is CSGCEATNEKLFF. CDR3 nucleotides: TGCAGCGGTTGTGAGGCAACTAATGAAAAACTGTTTTTT.

This clone showed up just a few times. V is TRBV5-1 and J is TRBJ2-7; TRBD1 matches 7 bases. There are 15 residues in the CDR3. V shed 4 bases and J 3 bases; nucleotides not matched to a gene: 10. Looked up from germline, CDR1 is SGHRS and CDR2 is YFSETQ. The CDR3 DNA sequence: TGCGCCAGCAGCATGACAGGGAGTACCAACTACGAGCAGTACTTC. Its translation is CASSMTGSTNYEQYF.

The chain is built from TRBV27 and TRBJ2-7; D perhaps matches TRBD2 (7 bases). This CDR3 region has 15 residues. Trimming removed 3 bases at V and 0 bases at J, with 12 bases between. CDR1 and CDR2 from the germline V gene are MNHEY and SMNVEV (reference sequence). CDR3 DNA sequence: TGTGCCAGCAGTTTCGGAGGGGGGGTCTCCTACGAGCAGTACTTC. This encodes CASSFGGGVSYEQYF.

The V call is TRBV6-5, the J call TRBJ1-6, with 8 bases identical to TRBD1. In germline, CDR1 is MNHEY, CDR2 SVGAGI. This CDR3 region has 15 residues. J was trimmed by 10 bases and V by 2 bases; bases with no gene match: 7. As DNA, the CDR3 is TGTGCCAGCAGTTACCTGGACAGGGCGGAATCACCCCTCCACTTT. Translation: CASSYLDRAESPLHF.

V gene TRBV18 combines with J gene TRBJ2-1, with 15 positions matching TRBD2. Germline CDR1 reads KGHSH; CDR2 reads LQKENI. The trim removed 4 bases at V and 0 bases at J, leaving 10 bases unmatched. The CDR3 runs 20 residues. CDR3: CASSRPGLAGGQSSYNEQFF. The CDR3 region has the DNA TGTGCCAGCTCACGACCGGGACTAGCGGGGGGCCAGAGCTCCTACAATGAGCAGTTCTTC.

This clone came up a few times. The rearrangement links TRBV4-2 to TRBJ2-1; 10 bases are a match to TRBD2. The CDR3 contains 15 residues. Losses at the gene ends were 5 bases for V and 5 bases for J; bases not matched to a gene: 6. Germline CDR1 and CDR2: LGHNA and YNFKEQ. The CDR3 loop is CASSETSGPNNEQFF. The CDR3 DNA follows: TGTGCCAGCAGCGAGACTAGCGGGCCCAACAATGAGCAGTTCTTC.

J is TRBJ2-7 and V is TRBV6-5; D gene unclear. CDR1 MNHEY and CDR2 SVGAGI come from the germline V gene. V was cut by 0 bases and J by 2 bases, with 8 bases left in between. This CDR3 comprises 14 residues. The CDR3 loop is CASSYSSTTYEQYF. DNA of the CDR3: TGTGCCAGCAGTTACTCGAGTACCACCTACGAGCAGTACTTC.

The chain recombines TRBV11-3 with TRBJ1-4, with D possibly being TRBD1 (6 bases). Germline lookup yields CDR1 SGHNT and CDR2 YENEEA. The CDR3 runs 17 residues. V lost 5 bases and J 0 bases, leaving 16 bases between the germline ends. The CDR3 nucleotides are TGTGCCAGCAGCCTCGGACAGTTTTTTGCAACTAATGAAAAACTGTTTTTT. Residues: CASSLGQFFATNEKLFF.

The chain recombines TRBV7-6 with TRBJ2-7, with 7 bases lining up with TRBD1. The CDR3 covers 15 residues. Germline values: CDR1 SGHVS, CDR2 FNYEAQ. Trimming removed 5 bases from V and 1 base from J; junction bases left unmatched: 8. Written as DNA, the CDR3 is TGTGCCAGCAGCCCCCGGGACAGCGGATCCTACGAGCAGTACTTC. It translates to CASSPRDSGSYEQYF.

This clone was recorded once. The V and J genes are TRBV7-8 and TRBJ1-1; 8 nucleotides match TRBD1. Looked up from germline, CDR1 is SGHVS and CDR2 is FQNEAQ. Trimming took 8 bases from V and 0 from J; bases not matched to a gene: 8. The CDR3 has 15 residues. The CDR3 reads CASGYRGRMNTEAFF. DNA for the CDR3: TGTGCCAGCGGCTACAGGGGGAGGATGAACACTGAAGCTTTCTTT.

This chain uses TRBV19 with TRBJ1-5, with 8 nucleotides matching TRBD1. V shed 6 bases and J 4 bases; nucleotides not matched to a gene: 14. The germline gives CDR1 LNHDA, CDR2 SQIVND (reference sequence). The CDR3 has 17 amino acids. The CDR3: CASSDRGWSSKNQPQHF. In DNA, the CDR3 is TGTGCCAGTAGCGACAGGGGTTGGTCAAGTAAAAATCAGCCCCAGCATTTT.